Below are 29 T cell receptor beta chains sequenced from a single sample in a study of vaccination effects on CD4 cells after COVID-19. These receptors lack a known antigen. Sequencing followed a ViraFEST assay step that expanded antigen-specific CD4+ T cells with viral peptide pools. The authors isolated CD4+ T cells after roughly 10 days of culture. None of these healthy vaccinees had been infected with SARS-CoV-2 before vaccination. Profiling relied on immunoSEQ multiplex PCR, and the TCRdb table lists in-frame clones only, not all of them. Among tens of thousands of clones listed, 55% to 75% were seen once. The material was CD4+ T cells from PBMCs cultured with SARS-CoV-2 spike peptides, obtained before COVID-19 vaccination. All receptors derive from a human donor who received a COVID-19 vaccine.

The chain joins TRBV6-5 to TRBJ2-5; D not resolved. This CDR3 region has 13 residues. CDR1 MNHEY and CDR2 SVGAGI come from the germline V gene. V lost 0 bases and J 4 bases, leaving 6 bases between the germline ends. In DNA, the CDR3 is TGTGCCAGCAGTTACTCGGTTCTAGAGACCCAGTACTTC. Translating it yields CASSYSVLETQYF.

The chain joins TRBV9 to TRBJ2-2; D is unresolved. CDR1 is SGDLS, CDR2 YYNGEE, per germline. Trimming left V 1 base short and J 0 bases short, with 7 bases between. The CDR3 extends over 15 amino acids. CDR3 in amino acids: CASSVQVTNTGELFF. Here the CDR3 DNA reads TGTGCCAGCAGCGTACAGGTGACGAACACCGGGGAGCTGTTTTTT.

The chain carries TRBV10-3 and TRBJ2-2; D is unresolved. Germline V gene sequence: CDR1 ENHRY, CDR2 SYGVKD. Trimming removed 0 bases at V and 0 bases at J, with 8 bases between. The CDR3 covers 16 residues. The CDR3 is CAISESSGTNTGELFF. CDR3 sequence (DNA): TGTGCCATCAGTGAGTCGTCAGGTACGAACACCGGGGAGCTGTTTTTT.

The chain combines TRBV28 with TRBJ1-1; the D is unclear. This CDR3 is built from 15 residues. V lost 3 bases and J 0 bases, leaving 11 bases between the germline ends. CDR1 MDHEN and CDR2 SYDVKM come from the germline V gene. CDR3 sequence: CASSFLLTLNTEAFF. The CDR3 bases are TGTGCCAGCAGTTTCTTACTGACGTTGAACACTGAAGCTTTCTTT.

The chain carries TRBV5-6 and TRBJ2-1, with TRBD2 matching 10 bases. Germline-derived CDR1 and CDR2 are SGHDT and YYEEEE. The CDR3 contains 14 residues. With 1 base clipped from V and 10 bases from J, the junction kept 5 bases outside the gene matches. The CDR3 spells CASSLSGRAGEQFF. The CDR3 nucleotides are TGTGCCAGCAGCTTGAGCGGGAGGGCCGGGGAGCAGTTCTTC.

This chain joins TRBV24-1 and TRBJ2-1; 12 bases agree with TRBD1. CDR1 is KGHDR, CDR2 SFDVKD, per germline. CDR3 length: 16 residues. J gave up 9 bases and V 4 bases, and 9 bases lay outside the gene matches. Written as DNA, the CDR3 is TGTGCCACCAGTGACCTGGGACAGGGGGCGATAGGTGAGCAGTTCTTC. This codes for CATSDLGQGAIGEQFF.

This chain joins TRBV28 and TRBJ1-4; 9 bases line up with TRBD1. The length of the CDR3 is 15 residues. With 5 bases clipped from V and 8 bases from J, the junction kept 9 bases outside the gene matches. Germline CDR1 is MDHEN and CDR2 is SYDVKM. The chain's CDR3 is CASSSTGTGNEKLFF. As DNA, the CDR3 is TGTGCCAGCAGTAGCACCGGGACAGGGAACGAAAAACTGTTTTTT. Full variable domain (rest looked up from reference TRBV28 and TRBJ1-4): DVKVTQSSRYLVKRTGEKVFLECVQDMDHENMFWYRQDPGLGLRLIYFSYDVKMKEKGDIPEGYSVSREKKERFSLILESASTNQTSMYLCASSSTGTGNEKLFFGSGTQLSVL.

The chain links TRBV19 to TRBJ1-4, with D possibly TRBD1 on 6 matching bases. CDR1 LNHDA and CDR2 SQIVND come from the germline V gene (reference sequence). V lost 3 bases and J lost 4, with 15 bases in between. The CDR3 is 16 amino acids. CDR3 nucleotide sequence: TGTGCCAGTAGTATGAACCCTGGACAGTTTAATGAAAAACTGTTTTTT. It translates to CASSMNPGQFNEKLFF.

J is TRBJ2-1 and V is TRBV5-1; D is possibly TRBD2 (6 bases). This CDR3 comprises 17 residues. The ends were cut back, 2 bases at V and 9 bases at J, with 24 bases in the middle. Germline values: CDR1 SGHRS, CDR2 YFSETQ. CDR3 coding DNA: TGCGCCAGCAGCTTAACCCCCCTAGGCGGGAATGGAGGTGAGCAGTTCTTC. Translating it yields CASSLTPLGGNGGEQFF.

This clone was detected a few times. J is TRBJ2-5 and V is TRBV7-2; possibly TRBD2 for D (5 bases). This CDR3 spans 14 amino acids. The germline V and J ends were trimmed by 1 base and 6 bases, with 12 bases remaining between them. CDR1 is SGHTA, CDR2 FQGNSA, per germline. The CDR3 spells CASSLGVGEKTQYF. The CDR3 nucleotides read TGTGCCAGCAGCTTAGGAGTCGGGGAGAAGACCCAGTACTTC.

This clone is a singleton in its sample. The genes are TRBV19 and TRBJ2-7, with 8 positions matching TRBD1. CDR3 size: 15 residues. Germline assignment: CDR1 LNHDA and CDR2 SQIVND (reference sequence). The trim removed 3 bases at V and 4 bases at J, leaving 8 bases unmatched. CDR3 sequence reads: CASSMVRGRGYEQYF. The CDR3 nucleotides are TGTGCCAGTAGTATGGTCAGGGGGCGCGGGTACGAGCAGTACTTC.

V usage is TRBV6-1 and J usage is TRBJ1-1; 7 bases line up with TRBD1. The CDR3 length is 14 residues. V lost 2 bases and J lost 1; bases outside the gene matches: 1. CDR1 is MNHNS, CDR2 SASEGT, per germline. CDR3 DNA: TGTGCCAGCAGTGAAACAGGGGCGAACACTGAAGCTTTCTTT. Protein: CASSETGANTEAFF.

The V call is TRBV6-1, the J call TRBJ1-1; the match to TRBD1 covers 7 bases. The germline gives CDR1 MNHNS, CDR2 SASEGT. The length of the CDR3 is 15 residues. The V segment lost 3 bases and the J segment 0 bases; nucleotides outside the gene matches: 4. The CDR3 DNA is TGTGCCAGCAGTGACCCAGGGGGAGTGAACACTGAAGCTTTCTTT. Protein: CASSDPGGVNTEAFF.

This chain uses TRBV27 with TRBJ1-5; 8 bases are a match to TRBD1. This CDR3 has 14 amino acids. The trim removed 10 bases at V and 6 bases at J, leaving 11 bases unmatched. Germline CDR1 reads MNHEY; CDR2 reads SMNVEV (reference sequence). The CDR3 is CATAQGATFQPQHF. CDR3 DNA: TGTGCCACGGCCCAGGGGGCGACATTTCAGCCCCAGCATTTT.

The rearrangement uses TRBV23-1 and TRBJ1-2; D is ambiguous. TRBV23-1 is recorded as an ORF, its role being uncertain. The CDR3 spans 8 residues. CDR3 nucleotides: TGCTCCCACGATGGCTACACCTTC. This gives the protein CSHDGYTF.

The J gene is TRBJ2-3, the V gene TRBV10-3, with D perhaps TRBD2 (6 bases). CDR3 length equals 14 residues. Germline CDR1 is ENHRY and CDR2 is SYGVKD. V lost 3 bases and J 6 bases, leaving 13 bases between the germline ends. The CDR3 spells CAISEGLTHDTQYF. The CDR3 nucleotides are TGTGCCATCAGTGAAGGACTAACCCACGATACGCAGTATTTT.

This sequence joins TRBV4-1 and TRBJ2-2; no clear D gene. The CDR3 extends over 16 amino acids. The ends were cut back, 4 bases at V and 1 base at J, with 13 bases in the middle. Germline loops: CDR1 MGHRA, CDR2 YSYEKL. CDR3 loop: CASSRSWSRNTGELFF. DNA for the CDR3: TGCGCCAGCAGCCGCTCGTGGTCGAGGAACACCGGGGAGCTGTTTTTT.

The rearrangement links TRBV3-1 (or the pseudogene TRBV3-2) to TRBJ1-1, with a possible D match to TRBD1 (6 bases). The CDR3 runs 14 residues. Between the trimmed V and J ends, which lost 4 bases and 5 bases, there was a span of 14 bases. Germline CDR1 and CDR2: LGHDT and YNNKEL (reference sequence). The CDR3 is CASSRATGKTEAFF. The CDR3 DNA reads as TGTGCCAGCAGCCGAGCTACAGGGAAGACTGAAGCTTTCTTT.

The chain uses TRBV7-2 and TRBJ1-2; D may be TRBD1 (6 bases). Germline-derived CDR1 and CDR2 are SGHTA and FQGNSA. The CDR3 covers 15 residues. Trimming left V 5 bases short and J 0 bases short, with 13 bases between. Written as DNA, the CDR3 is TGTGCCAGCAGCCCACGGACAGCCTCTAACTATGGCTACACCTTC. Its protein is CASSPRTASNYGYTF.

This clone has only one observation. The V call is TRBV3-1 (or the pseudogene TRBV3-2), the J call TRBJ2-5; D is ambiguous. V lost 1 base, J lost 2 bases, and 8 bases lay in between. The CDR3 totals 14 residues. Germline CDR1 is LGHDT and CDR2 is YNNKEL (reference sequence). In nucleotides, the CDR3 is TGTGCCAGCAGCCAAGGGCAGATTCAAGAGACCCAGTACTTC. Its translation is CASSQGQIQETQYF.

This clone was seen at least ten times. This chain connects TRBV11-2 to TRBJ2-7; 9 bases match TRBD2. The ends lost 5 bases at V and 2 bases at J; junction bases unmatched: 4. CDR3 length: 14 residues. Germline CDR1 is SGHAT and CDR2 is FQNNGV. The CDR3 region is CASSALAGTYEQYF. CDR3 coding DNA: TGTGCCAGCAGCGCCCTAGCGGGAACCTACGAGCAGTACTTC.

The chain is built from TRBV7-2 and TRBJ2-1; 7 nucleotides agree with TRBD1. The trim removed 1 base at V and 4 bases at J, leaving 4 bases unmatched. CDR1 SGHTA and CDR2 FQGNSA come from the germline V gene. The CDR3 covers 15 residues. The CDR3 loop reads CASSLGQGLYNEQFF. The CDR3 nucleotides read TGTGCCAGCAGCTTAGGACAGGGCCTTTACAATGAGCAGTTCTTC.

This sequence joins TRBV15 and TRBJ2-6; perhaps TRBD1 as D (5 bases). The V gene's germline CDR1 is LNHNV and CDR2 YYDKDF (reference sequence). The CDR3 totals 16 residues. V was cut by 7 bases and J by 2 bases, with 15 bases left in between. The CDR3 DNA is TGTGCCACCACGCTTCCTGGGGCTGCTGGGGCCAACGTCCTGACTTTC. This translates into CATTLPGAAGANVLTF.

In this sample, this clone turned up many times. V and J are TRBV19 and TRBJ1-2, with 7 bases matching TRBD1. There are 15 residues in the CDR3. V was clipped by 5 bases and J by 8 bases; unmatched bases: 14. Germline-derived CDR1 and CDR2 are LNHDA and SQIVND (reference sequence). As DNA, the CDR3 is TGTGCCAGTAGTGTAACCGGGACAGCCATCAACGGCTACACCTTC. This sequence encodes CASSVTGTAINGYTF.

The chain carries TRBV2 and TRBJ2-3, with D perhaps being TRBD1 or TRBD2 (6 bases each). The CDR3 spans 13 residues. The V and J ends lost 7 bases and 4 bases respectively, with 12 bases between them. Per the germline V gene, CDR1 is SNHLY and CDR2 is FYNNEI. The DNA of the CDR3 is TGTGCCAGCATGGGGGGCGCCGCAGATACGCAGTATTTT. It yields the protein CASMGGAADTQYF.

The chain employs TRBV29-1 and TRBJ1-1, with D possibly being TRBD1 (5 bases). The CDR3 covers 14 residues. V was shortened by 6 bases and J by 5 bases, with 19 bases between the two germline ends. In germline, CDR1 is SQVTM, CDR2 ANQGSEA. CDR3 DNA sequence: TGCAGCGTGGCCCGAGGGCAGGGAGGGACTGAAGCTTTCTTT. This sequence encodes CSVARGQGGTEAFF.

Written as DNA, the CDR3 is TGTGCCAGCAGCCCATTAGAAGAGACCCAGTACTTC. This encodes CASSPLEETQYF. This sequence joins TRBV3-1 (or the pseudogene TRBV3-2) and TRBJ2-5; no clear D gene. This CDR3 spans 12 amino acids. Trimming removed 4 bases from V and 3 bases from J, with 6 bases in between. Germline loops: CDR1 LGHDT, CDR2 YNNKEL (reference sequence).

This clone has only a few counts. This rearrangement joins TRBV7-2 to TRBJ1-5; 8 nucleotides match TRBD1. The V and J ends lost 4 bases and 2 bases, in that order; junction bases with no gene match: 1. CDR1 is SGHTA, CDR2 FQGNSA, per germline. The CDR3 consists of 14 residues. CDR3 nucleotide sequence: TGTGCCAGCAGCTCCAGGGGGCGCAATCAGCCCCAGCATTTT. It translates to CASSSRGRNQPQHF.

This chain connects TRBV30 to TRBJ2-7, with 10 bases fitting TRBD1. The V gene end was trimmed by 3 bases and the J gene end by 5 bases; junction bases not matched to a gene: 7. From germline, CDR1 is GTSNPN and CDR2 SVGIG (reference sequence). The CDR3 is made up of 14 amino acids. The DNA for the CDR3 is TGTGCCTGGAGGACGGGACAGGGGTTGAACGAGCAGTACTTC. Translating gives CAWRTGQGLNEQYF.